A selection of T cell receptor beta chains follows, all from one sample in a study of T cells in Graves' hyperthyroidism and ophthalmopathy. One entry per CDR3 protein, called by TCRdb with MiXCR from the multiplex PCR reads. The sample lists about 510,000 distinct CDR3 sequences, 40% to 50% occurring once. The sample taken for sequencing was peripheral blood or thyroid tissue (not recorded which). The receptor set was obtained from an adult woman with Graves' disease, either hyperthyroidism or ophthalmopathy (not recorded which). CDR3s include the opening cysteine and the closing phenylalanine or tryptophan. A D gene is named only where the DNA matches it firmly. Not all rows give a size; the values are once, few, many and, for expanded clones, a class.

D,J,V,size,DNA,CDR3
.,TRBJ1-1,TRBV20-1,many,TGCAGTGCAGAAGACCCACCCGGCGCTTTCTTT,CSAEDPPGAFF
.,TRBJ2-2,TRBV19,.,TGTGCCAGTATATCCCAGAACACCGGGGAGCTGTTTTTT,CASISQNTGELFF
TRBD1,TRBJ1-2,TRBV10-3,.,TGTGCCATCAGGACGGACAGGGGTGATGGCTACACCTTC,CAIRTDRGDGYTF
TRBD1,TRBJ2-2,TRBV12-3/TRBV12-4,few,TGTGCCAGCAGTTTAGTGGGGACAGGGGGCAAGGGACCCACCGGGGAGCTGTTTTTT,CASSLVGTGGKGPTGELFF
TRBD1,TRBJ1-5,TRBV2,.,TGTGCCAGCCGGGGACTAGCGGGACAGGGCCAGCATTTT,CASRGLAGQGQHF
.,TRBJ1-5,TRBV19,many,TGTGCCAGTAGTATCCGGGACTACATTAGCAATCAGCCCCAGCATTTT,CASSIRDYISNQPQHF
.,TRBJ1-5,TRBV20-1,.,TGCAGTGCTCAACCCGATGTGCTCAATCAGCCCCAGCATTTT,CSAQPDVLNQPQHF
.,TRBJ1-1,TRBV6-5,.,TGTGCCAGCAGTAGATACAGGAAAAATGAAGCTTTCTTT,CASSRYRKNEAFF
.,TRBJ2-5,TRBV7-8,.,TGTGCCAGCAGCCAGCCCCCAGACAGGCCAGAGACCCAGTACTTC,CASSQPPDRPETQYF
.,TRBJ2-2,TRBV20-1,.,TGCAGTGCTAGAGTAGCGCTAAACACCGGGGAGCTGTTTTTT,CSARVALNTGELFF
.,TRBJ2-2,TRBV5-4,.,TGTGCCAGCAGCTTCGACAGGTCGAACACCGGGGAGCTGTTTTTT,CASSFDRSNTGELFF
.,TRBJ1-5,TRBV20-1,.,TGCAGTGCCGAGACTCGGTTAGGGGATCAGCCCCAGCATTTT,CSAETRLGDQPQHF
.,TRBJ1-3,TRBV9,.,TGTGCCAGCAGCGTAACCGACAGCGGAAACACCATATATTTT,CASSVTDSGNTIYF
.,TRBJ1-1,TRBV20-1,many,TGCAGTGCGGGCAACAGGGAAATGAACACTGAAGCTTTCTTT,CSAGNREMNTEAFF
.,TRBJ1-1,TRBV7-9,many,TGTGCCAGCAGCTTGGGGTCGGGGCTGGGCACTGAAGCTTTCTTT,CASSLGSGLGTEAFF
TRBD1,TRBJ1-2,TRBV20-1,.,TGCAGCTCTACAGGGGAGGTTGGCTACACCTTC,CSSTGEVGYTF
TRBD1,TRBJ1-3,TRBV5-1,.,TGTGCCAGCAGCTCGACAGGGATGTGGGACACCATATATTTT,CASSSTGMWDTIYF
.,TRBJ1-4,TRBV10-3,.,TGTGCCACCTACTCCGACAATGTAAAACTGTTTTTT,CATYSDNVKLFF
TRBD2,TRBJ2-2,TRBV2,.,TGTGCCAGCACGTCCATAGGGACTAGGAGGATCGCCGGGGAGCTGTTTTTT,CASTSIGTRRIAGELFF
.,TRBJ2-7,TRBV7-2,many,TGTGCCAGCAGCTTATTCTCGTCGAGCTACGAGCAGTACTTC,CASSLFSSSYEQYF
.,TRBJ1-3,TRBV2,few,TGTGCCAGCAGTGCGGGGGTGCCGGGAACTGGAAACACCATATATTTT,CASSAGVPGTGNTIYF
.,TRBJ2-7,TRBV25-1,once,TGTGCCAGCAGTGGGGGGGTCGGCGAGCAGTACTTC,CASSGGVGEQYF
.,TRBJ2-7,TRBV7-8,many,TGTGCCAGCAGCTTGAGCAGGAACACACTCTCAGGCGAGCAGTACTTC,CASSLSRNTLSGEQYF
.,TRBJ2-7,TRBV2,few,TGTGCCAGCAGTGGACCCTCCGAGCAGTACTTC,CASSGPSEQYF
TRBD1,TRBJ1-2,TRBV4-1,.,TGCGCCAGCAGCCATCAGAGGACAGGGGGCTACACCTTC,CASSHQRTGGYTF
TRBD1,TRBJ2-3,TRBV2,few,TGTGCCAGCAGTGAAGGGACAGGGGGAGTTTTGGATACGCAGTATTTT,CASSEGTGGVLDTQYF
.,TRBJ2-3,TRBV20-1,.,TGCAGTGTTGACGAAGGTTGGGGGGGCACAGATACGCAGTATTTT,CSVDEGWGGTDTQYF
.,TRBJ1-1,TRBV5-1,many,TGCGCCAGCAGCTTGGTAGGGGCCCCGGGCACTGAAGCTTTCTTT,CASSLVGAPGTEAFF
.,TRBJ2-5,TRBV6-1,.,TGTGCCAGCAAAATCACAGGGCAAGAGACCCAGTACTTC,CASKITGQETQYF
.,TRBJ2-2,TRBV24-1,many,TGTGCCACCAGTGAGGAGGGAACCGGGGAGCTGTTTTTT,CATSEEGTGELFF
.,TRBJ2-5,TRBV20-1,many,TGCAGTGCTAGAGTCTCGGAGGTCCAAGAGACCCAGTACTTC,CSARVSEVQETQYF
TRBD2,TRBJ2-2,TRBV7-8,.,TGTGCCAGCAGCCGATCGGGGACTAGCGGGTCCGGGGAGCTGTTTTTT,CASSRSGTSGSGELFF
.,TRBJ1-6,TRBV20-1,many,TGCAGTGCTAATTTACCTAATAATTCACCCCTCCACTTT,CSANLPNNSPLHF
TRBD1,TRBJ2-7,TRBV29-1,few,TGCAGCGGCGGCGACAGGGCCAACGAGCAGTACTTC,CSGGDRANEQYF
.,TRBJ1-2,TRBV13,many,TGTGCCAGCAGCGTAACCGGAATATGGGGCTACACCTTC,CASSVTGIWGYTF
TRBD2,TRBJ2-6,TRBV7-6,.,TGTGCCAGCAGCTTAGGATTCCTAGCGGGAGGGTCCAACGTCCTGACTTTC,CASSLGFLAGGSNVLTF
.,TRBJ2-5,TRBV29-1,.,TGCAGCGTGGGGACAGGGGGGACTAGCGGAGAGACCCAGTACTTC,CSVGTGGTSGETQYF
.,TRBJ2-1,TRBV7-9,.,TGTGCCAGCAGCTCTTACAGGGCGGTGCAGTTCTTC,CASSSYRAVQFF
.,TRBJ1-2,TRBV7-2,many,TGTGCCAGCAGCTTAGTTGGGTCAGGCTCGGCCGGCTACACCTTC,CASSLVGSGSAGYTF
.,TRBJ2-3,TRBV10-2,.,TGTGCCACCAGTGTGACCGCAGATACGCAGTATTTT,CATSVTADTQYF
TRBD2,TRBJ2-7,TRBV7-2,.,TGTGCCAGCAGCTCTCACCACTTTAGCGGGACCCTCTTC,CASSSHHFSGTLF
TRBD2,TRBJ2-7,TRBV12-3/TRBV12-4,many,TGTGCCAGCAGTTTAACTAGCGAATCGTACGAGCAGTACTTC,CASSLTSESYEQYF
.,TRBJ1-2,TRBV2,many,TGTGCCAGCAGGCTGGTGGTTAACTATGGCTACACCTTC,CASRLVVNYGYTF
.,TRBJ1-3,TRBV20-1,many,TGCAGTGCTAGTTCGGACAATGGAAACACCATATATTTT,CSASSDNGNTIYF
TRBD1,TRBJ2-7,TRBV28,few,TGTGCCAGCAGACCCGACAGGGGCAATTCCTACGAGCAGTACTTC,CASRPDRGNSYEQYF
TRBD1,TRBJ1-6,TRBV10-3,few,TGTGCCATCAGTGAGCGGGACAGAAGCAACTACTCCTATAATTCACCCCTCCACTTT,CAISERDRSNYSYNSPLHF
.,TRBJ2-5,TRBV14,once,TGTGCCAGCAGCCAAGACACATTCCAAGAGACCCAGTACTTC,CASSQDTFQETQYF
.,TRBJ1-1,TRBV11-3,many,TGCGCCAGCAGCTCCGGAGGGGGGGACACTGAAGCTTTCTTT,CASSSGGGDTEAFF
TRBD1,TRBJ2-7,TRBV7-9,few,TGTGCCAGCAGGGCCGGGACAGGGCCCTACGAGCAGTACTTC,CASRAGTGPYEQYF
.,TRBJ1-6,TRBV5-1,many,TGTGCCAGCAGCTTGGACGGAAATTCACCCCTCCACTTT,CASSLDGNSPLHF
TRBD2,TRBJ2-7,TRBV7-8,once,TGTGCCAGCAGCTTAGGTCCATTGGGACTAGCGGGCTCCTACGAGCAGTACTTC,CASSLGPLGLAGSYEQYF